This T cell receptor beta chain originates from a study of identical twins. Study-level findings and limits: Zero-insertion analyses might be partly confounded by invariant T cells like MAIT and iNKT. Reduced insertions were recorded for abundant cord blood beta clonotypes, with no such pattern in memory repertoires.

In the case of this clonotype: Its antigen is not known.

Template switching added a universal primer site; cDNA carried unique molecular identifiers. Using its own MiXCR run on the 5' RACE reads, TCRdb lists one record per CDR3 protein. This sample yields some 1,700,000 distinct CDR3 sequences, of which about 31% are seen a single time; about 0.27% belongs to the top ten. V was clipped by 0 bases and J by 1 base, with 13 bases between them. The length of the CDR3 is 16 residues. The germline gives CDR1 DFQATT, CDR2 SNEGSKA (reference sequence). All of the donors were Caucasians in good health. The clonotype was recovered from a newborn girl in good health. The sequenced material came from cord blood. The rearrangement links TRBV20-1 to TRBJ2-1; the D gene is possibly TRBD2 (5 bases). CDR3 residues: CSARDRTGISYNEQFF. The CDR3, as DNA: TGCAGTGCTAGAGATCGAACGGGGATATCCTACAATGAGCAGTTCTTC.